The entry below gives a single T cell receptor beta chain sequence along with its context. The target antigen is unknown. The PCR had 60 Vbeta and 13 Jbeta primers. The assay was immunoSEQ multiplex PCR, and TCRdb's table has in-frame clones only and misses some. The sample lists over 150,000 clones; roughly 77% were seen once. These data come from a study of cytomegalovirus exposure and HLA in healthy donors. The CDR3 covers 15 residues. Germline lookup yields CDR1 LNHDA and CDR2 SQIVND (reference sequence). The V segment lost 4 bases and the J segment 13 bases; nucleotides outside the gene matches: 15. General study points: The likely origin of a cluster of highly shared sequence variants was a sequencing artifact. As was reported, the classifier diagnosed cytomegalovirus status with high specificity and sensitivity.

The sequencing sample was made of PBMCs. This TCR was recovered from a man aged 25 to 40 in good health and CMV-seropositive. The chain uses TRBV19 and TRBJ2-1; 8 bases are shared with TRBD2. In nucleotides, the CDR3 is TGTGCCAGTAGTACTACAAGAACCGGAGCGGGGGAACAGTTCTTC. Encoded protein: CASSTTRTGAGEQFF.